This T cell receptor beta chain was captured in a study of blood T cells in healthy people across ages. Each donor supplied roughly 9.2 milliliters of peripheral blood. The ends were cut back, 4 bases at V and 5 bases at J, with 8 bases in the middle. This CDR3 has 11 residues. CDR1 and CDR2 (germline): SQVTM, ANQGSEA. This clonotype was detected many times. PCR was performed a second time for about 6 to 12 cycles using a sample-barcoded 5' primer and a J-beta primer mix. With 12 random nucleotides, a template-switch adaptor tagged each individual cDNA molecule. Each CDR3 protein is one row after TCRdb ran MiXCR on the 5' RACE reads. The sample lists roughly 1.6 million distinct CDR3 sequences, roughly 32% occurring once.

The specimen sequenced was blood. The chain joins TRBV29-1 to TRBJ2-5; D unclear. This sequence was found in a woman under 40 in good health. Here the CDR3 reads CSVVFRETQYF. The DNA of the CDR3 is TGCAGCGTTGTTTTTAGGGAGACCCAGTACTTC.